This T cell receptor (beta chain) was captured in a study of T cell responses to AZD1222 COVID-19 vaccine. Study observations and caveats: Samples come after the peak T cell response, not at day 14.

The sample holds one count of this clone. Its antigen is undetermined. This CDR3 has 13 residues. V was shortened by 5 bases and J by 0 bases, with 8 bases between the two germline ends. TCRdb keeps only in-frame clones here, not all; method: immunoSEQ multiplex PCR. The sample consists of 77,000 or so clones, 80% to 90% of them appearing once. The receptor was derived from an adult in good health. The starting material was peripheral blood, obtained on day 0 of AZD1222 vaccination. The chain uses TRBV12-3 or TRBV12-4 and TRBJ2-7; D remains ambiguous. The CDR3 region is CASSAGSSYEQYF. CDR3 coding DNA: TGTGCCAGCAGTGCCGGAAGCTCCTACGAGCAGTACTTC.